This T cell receptor beta chain is from a study of breast tumors, draining lymph nodes, adjacent tissues. Findings and caveats of the study: Data only fit, rather than demonstrated, lymph node origin of most tumor T cells. Compared with basal-like, luminal-like tumors shared significantly more repertoire with nontumor tissue. Tumor TCR diversity was below lymph nodes but above nontumor tissue.

Many counts were recorded for this clonotype. Its specificity is unknown. TCRdb passed the multiplex PCR reads through MiXCR, listing each CDR3 protein once. Among 20,000 to 25,000 distinct CDR3 sequences listed, 45% to 65% were seen once. Trimming pared 6 bases from V and 4 bases from J, leaving 21 bases between. Per germline, CDR1 MNHEY and CDR2 SVGAGI. This CDR3 spans 16 amino acids. Sequencing was done on a sample of breast tumor tissue. The clonotype comes from a female donor with breast cancer. Some clones in this sample may be carry-over from other donors' samples. The chain joins TRBV6-5 to TRBJ2-5; D not certain. Here the CDR3 reads CASSPKMGFSLETQYF. As DNA, the CDR3 is TGTGCCAGCAGCCCCAAGATGGGGTTCTCTTTAGAGACCCAGTACTTC.